One sample yielded the 19 T cell receptor beta chains listed below, sequenced in a study of shared clonotypes between healthy human individuals. Clones were sequenced by immunoSEQ multiplex PCR, and TCRdb holds only the in-frame ones, with some missing. The sample has 110,000 or so clones, 55% to 80% seen once. Sequences were obtained from memory CD8+ T cells sorted from blood. Subset given: CD45RO+ cells pooled with CCR7-negative TemRA cells. All receptors derive from a woman younger than 45 in good health.

This clone appeared a single time. This sequence joins TRBV6-5 and TRBJ2-7, with 7 bases matching TRBD1. Germline CDR1 and CDR2: MNHEY and SVGAGI. CDR3 length: 12 amino acids. The trim removed 0 bases at V and 11 bases at J, leaving 4 bases unmatched. CDR3 DNA sequence: TGTGCCAGCAGTTACTCAGGGACAGTTAAGTACTTC. This encodes CASSYSGTVKYF.

This clone has just a few counts. V and J are TRBV7-2 and TRBJ2-5; 7 bases fit TRBD2. TRBJ2-7 explains the end of the DNA better; the J call may be wrong. Germline values: CDR1 SGHTA, CDR2 FQGNSA. The CDR3 runs 16 residues. DNA of the CDR3: TGTGCCAGCAGCTTACTTGCGGGAGTAGGGGTGGGCGAGCAGTACTTC. Encoded protein: CASSLLAGVGVGEQYF.

This chain links TRBV7-9 with TRBJ2-7, with TRBD2 matching over 14 bases. CDR3 size: 16 residues. Trimming removed 2 bases from V and 5 bases from J; junction bases left unmatched: 5. Germline CDR1 and CDR2: SEHNR and FQNEAQ (reference sequence). The CDR3 here is CASSLPGLAGVNEQYF. For the CDR3, the DNA is TGTGCCAGCAGCTTACCGGGACTAGCGGGAGTAAACGAGCAGTACTTC.

J is TRBJ2-7 and V is TRBV4-1; 14 bases are a match to TRBD2. Germline V gene data show CDR1 as MGHRA and CDR2 as YSYEKL. Unmatched junction bases numbered 20, after V lost 3 bases and J lost 4 bases. The CDR3 is made up of 21 amino acids. The CDR3 DNA sequence: TGCGCCAGCAGCCAGGCGGGACTAGCGGGAGAATTCCCCCCCCCTCGGTACGAGCAGTACTTC. Its protein is CASSQAGLAGEFPPPRYEQYF.

Many counts were recorded for this clone. CDR3 sequence reads: CSVIGGQDSFGNTIYF. The CDR3 DNA reads TGCAGCGTTATAGGAGGGCAAGATTCCTTCGGAAACACCATATATTTT. The V call is TRBV29-1, the J call TRBJ1-3; D is unresolved. CDR3 size: 16 residues. Germline CDR1 and CDR2: SQVTM and ANQGSEA. V lost 5 bases and J lost 4, with 21 bases in between.

This clone was recorded only once. V gene TRBV14 combines with J gene TRBJ1-2; D not certain. This CDR3 spans 16 amino acids. Germline CDR1 SGHDN, CDR2 FVKESK. Trimming removed 7 bases from V and 2 bases from J, with 20 bases in between. Here the CDR3 reads CASTPGVRLGNYGYTF. The CDR3 DNA is TGTGCCAGCACCCCCGGGGTCAGGCTCGGAAACTATGGCTACACCTTC. Looking up the rest from reference TRBV14 and TRBJ1-2 gives the full variable domain: EAGVTQFPSHSVIEKGQTVTLRCDPISGHDNLYWYRRVMGKEIKFLLHFVKESKQDESGMPNNRFLAERTGGTYSTLKVQPAELEDSGVYFCASTPGVRLGNYGYTFGSGTRLTVV.

This chain connects TRBV14 to TRBJ1-2, with TRBD1 as a possible D gene (6 bases). With 3 bases removed from V and 3 bases from J, the gap between germline ends came to 11 bases. The CDR3 is 14 amino acids. Germline CDR1 and CDR2: SGHDN and FVKESK. The CDR3: CASSHTGKDYGYTF. The CDR3, as DNA: TGTGCCAGCAGCCACACAGGGAAGGACTATGGCTACACCTTC.

This clone has just a few counts. The gene calls are TRBV4-2 and TRBJ1-4, with D possibly TRBD1 on 5 matching bases. The V end was cut by 2 bases, the J end by 2 bases, with 9 bases between. Germline-derived CDR1 and CDR2 are LGHNA and YNFKEQ. The CDR3 loop spans 15 amino acids. CDR3 residues: CASSQWGGTNEKLFF. CDR3 nucleotide sequence: TGTGCCAGCAGCCAATGGGGGGGTACTAATGAAAAACTGTTTTTT.

The chain employs TRBV4-2 and TRBJ2-1; D is undetermined. The CDR3 totals 16 residues. Germline CDR1 is LGHNA and CDR2 is YNFKEQ. V was shortened by 4 bases and J by 0 bases, with 13 bases between the two germline ends. The CDR3 sequence is CASSPRTPSSYNEQFF. The CDR3 DNA is TGTGCCAGCAGCCCAAGGACGCCGAGCTCCTACAATGAGCAGTTCTTC.

This clone was seen repeatedly, ten times or more. This chain links TRBV28 with TRBJ1-5; TRBD1 aligns across 9 bases. The V gene's germline CDR1 is MDHEN and CDR2 SYDVKM. This CDR3 is 14 amino acids long. After removal of 5 bases from V and 6 bases from J, the junction contained 5 bases not matched to a gene. Here the CDR3 reads CASSRDREAQPQHF. CDR3 nucleotides: TGTGCCAGCAGTAGGGACAGGGAGGCTCAGCCCCAGCATTTT. Full variable domain (remainder filled in from reference TRBV28 and TRBJ1-5): DVKVTQSSRYLVKRTGEKVFLECVQDMDHENMFWYRQDPGLGLRLIYFSYDVKMKEKGDIPEGYSVSREKKERFSLILESASTNQTSMYLCASSRDREAQPQHFGDGTRLSIL.

The rearrangement uses TRBV28 and TRBJ2-2; TRBD1 agrees at 7 bases. Germline V gives CDR1 MDHEN, CDR2 SYDVKM. J lost 6 bases, V lost 6 bases, and 4 bases had no gene match. There are 13 residues in the CDR3. The CDR3 protein is CASRRQGPGELFF. In DNA form, the CDR3 reads TGTGCCAGCAGGCGACAGGGTCCCGGGGAGCTGTTTTTT.

The rearrangement joins TRBV27 to TRBJ2-6, with D perhaps given as TRBD1 or TRBD2 (5 bases each). The V gene's germline CDR1 is MNHEY and CDR2 SMNVEV (reference sequence). This CDR3 has 17 residues. Trimming left V 8 bases short and J 0 bases short, with 17 bases between. The CDR3 bases are TGTGCCAGCCTTCCGGGACCGAAGAGCTCTGGGGCCAACGTCCTGACTTTC. Amino acid sequence: CASLPGPKSSGANVLTF.

In this sample, this clone turned up a few times. This chain connects TRBV6-1 to TRBJ1-5; TRBD1 might be the D (6 bases). Germline values: CDR1 MNHNS, CDR2 SASEGT. V gave up 3 bases and J gave up 7 bases, with 10 bases separating them. This CDR3 is built from 13 residues. CDR3 amino acids: CASSDSDSQPQHF. DNA of the CDR3: TGTGCCAGCAGTGACTCGGACAGCCAGCCCCAGCATTTT.

The rearrangement joins TRBV6-1 to TRBJ2-7; TRBD1 might be the D (6 bases). Per the germline V gene, CDR1 is MNHNS and CDR2 is SASEGT. Between the trimmed V and J ends, which lost 6 bases and 3 bases, there was a span of 9 bases. There are 12 residues in the CDR3. This CDR3 is CASSRTVYEQYF. The CDR3 DNA sequence: TGTGCCAGCAGCAGGACAGTCTACGAGCAGTACTTC.

V usage is TRBV6-5 and J usage is TRBJ2-1; 8 bases agree with TRBD2. Germline CDR1 MNHEY, CDR2 SVGAGI. This CDR3 region has 15 residues. Trimming removed 5 bases from V and 4 bases from J; junction bases left unmatched: 7. CDR3 region: CASSPGGEPYNEQFF. CDR3 nucleotide sequence: TGTGCCAGCAGTCCCGGGGGGGAGCCGTACAATGAGCAGTTCTTC.

J is TRBJ2-7 and V is TRBV5-6, with 9 positions matching TRBD2. CDR1 is SGHDT, CDR2 YYEEEE, per germline. The V and J ends lost 3 bases and 7 bases, in that order; junction bases with no gene match: 11. The CDR3 is made up of 15 amino acids. CDR3 DNA sequence: TGTGCCAGCAGCTACAGGACTAGCGCTCTCGGGGAGCAGTACTTC. This codes for CASSYRTSALGEQYF. Based on the CDR3 plus reference TRBV5-6 and TRBJ2-7, the full variable domain is DAGVTQSPTHLIKTRGQQVTLRCSPKSGHDTVSWYQQALGQGPQFIFQYYEEEERQRGNFPDRFSGHQFPNYSSELNVNALLLGDSALYLCASSYRTSALGEQYFGPGTRLTVT.

This chain links TRBV19 with TRBJ1-2; 11 nucleotides line up with TRBD1. After removal of 6 bases from V and 4 bases from J, the junction contained 7 bases not matched to a gene. The CDR3 loop spans 15 amino acids. Germline V gene sequence: CDR1 LNHDA, CDR2 SQIVND (reference sequence). Here the CDR3 reads CASSRGDRGIYGYTF. The CDR3 DNA is TGTGCCAGTAGCCGGGGGGACAGGGGGATCTATGGCTACACCTTC.

CDR3 DNA: TGTGCCAGCAGTGAGAGGTCCCTGAACACTGAAGCTTTCTTT. Amino acid sequence: CASSERSLNTEAFF. The gene calls are TRBV6-1 and TRBJ1-1; D gene ambiguous. CDR1 and CDR2 (germline): MNHNS, SASEGT. V lost 3 bases, J lost 0 bases, and 8 bases lay in between. The CDR3 runs 14 residues.

The table lists this clone with a few counts. The rearrangement links TRBV29-1 to TRBJ2-5, with D unresolved. This CDR3 has 13 amino acids. The V and J ends lost 5 bases and 5 bases respectively, with 15 bases between them. Germline CDR1 SQVTM, CDR2 ANQGSEA. CDR3 amino acids: CSVSPRLLETQYF. The CDR3 nucleotides are TGCAGCGTTTCCCCTCGATTGCTGGAGACCCAGTACTTC.